A selection of T cell receptor beta chains follows, all from one sample in a study of T cell responses to AZD1222 COVID-19 vaccine. Using immunoSEQ multiplex PCR, the repertoire was profiled, and TCRdb retains in-frame clones only, with some absent. The sample carries approximately 150,000 clones, roughly 90% recorded once. The specimen was peripheral blood, collected on day 0 of AZD1222 vaccination. The receptors come from an adult in good health. Each CDR3 is given without its conserved first and last residue. A D gene is named only where the DNA matches it firmly.

J	V	D	CDR3
TRBJ1-5	TRBV30	TRBD1	AWSPGTVVNQPQH
TRBJ1-5	TRBV7-8	.	ASSLWGTHSNQPQH
TRBJ1-5	TRBV19	.	ASSNTGKIPQH
TRBJ2-2	TRBV7-9	.	ASRYRDGPNTGELF
TRBJ2-5	TRBV27	.	ASSGSGTQETQY
TRBJ1-2	TRBV29-1	TRBD1	SVDLTGTYGYT
TRBJ2-3	TRBV6-5	.	ASSQHSTDTQY
TRBJ2-7	TRBV11-3	.	ASSYRAGPYEQY
TRBJ1-1	TRBV13	TRBD1	ASSLRGQGRPEAF
TRBJ1-5	TRBV28	.	ASGWGVDQPQH
TRBJ2-3	TRBV29-1	TRBD1	SGGQPDTDTQY
TRBJ1-6	TRBV6-5	.	ASSSGEGFPPLH
TRBJ2-2	TRBV18	.	ASSPLGTTGELF
TRBJ2-7	TRBV24-1	TRBD1	ATSDPGQGAANEQY
TRBJ2-1	TRBV9	TRBD2	ASSVGGGSPYNEQF
TRBJ1-5	TRBV15	.	ATSRVGVNQPQH
TRBJ2-5	TRBV30	.	AGGGGGGGETQY
TRBJ1-5	TRBV27	TRBD1	ASSGTGGVNQPQH
TRBJ2-7	TRBV9	.	ASSRYETGPGNEQY
TRBJ2-1	TRBV5-4	TRBD2	ASSLKLAGGYEQF
TRBJ2-7	TRBV27	.	ASSSQGGLVHEQY
TRBJ2-7	TRBV18	.	ASSRSRSYEQY
TRBJ1-3	TRBV6-1	.	ASSEEDGPASGNTIY
TRBJ1-5	TRBV6-5	.	ASTLGRGGNQPQH
TRBJ1-6	TRBV20-1	TRBD1	SASPQGALRNSPLH
TRBJ1-2	TRBV15	.	ATSGTRHPGYGYT